This T cell receptor beta chain was profiled in a study of post-analysis software for immune sequencing data. Study observations and caveats: Among 5 or 6 TRBV segments more frequent in patients than controls were TRBV5-6, TRBV5-1 and TRBV20-1.

The length of the CDR3 is 15 residues. The germline V gene encodes CDR1 MNHGY and CDR2 SAAAGT. Researchers reported that TCR beta cDNA libraries carried unique molecular identifiers. When about 0.85 to 11 million T cells were used, they gave roughly 490,000 cDNA molecules. TCRdb itself ran the PCR reads through MiXCR, one entry per CDR3 protein. This table holds approximately 630,000 distinct CDR3 sequences, over 45% found once. Remarks on this clonotype: Its antigen is undetermined. The junction and the germline gene differ at one end; a read error may be behind it.

The sample taken for sequencing was blood. The gene calls are TRBV6-8 and TRBJ2-5; 8 bases are a match to TRBD1. The sequence derives from a girl aged 2 to 10 with multiple sclerosis. CDR3 sequence: CASSYRDRSQETQYF. The DNA for the CDR3 is TGTGCCAGCAGCTACCGGGACAGGAGCCAAGAGACCCAGTACTTT.